The clone carrying this TCR beta chain was seen ten or more times. The CDR3 sequence is 15 residues long. CDR1 and CDR2 (germline): LGHNT, FRNRAP. V trimming: 6 bases; J trimming: 0 bases; junction bases outside the gene matches: 6. These data come from a study of T cells in Graves' hyperthyroidism and ophthalmopathy. Amplified TCR beta CDR3 regions derived from RNA transcripts. A first-round RT-PCR of the TCR CDR3 used the HTBI primer set. TCRdb re-called the multiplex PCR reads with MiXCR, one entry per CDR3 protein. There are over 250,000 distinct CDR3 sequences in the sample; under 30% occur only once, and around 30% lies in the top ten.

The sequenced sample was blood. This TCR was recovered from a man between 35 and 55 years old with Graves' hyperthyroidism that later progressed to Graves' ophthalmopathy. The chain uses TRBV12-5 and TRBJ1-1, with 8 bases matching TRBD1. The CDR3 DNA is TGTGCTAGTGGCCCACAGGGGGTAATGAACACTGAAGCTTTCTTT. Encoded protein: CASGPQGVMNTEAFF.